The next 20 T cell receptor beta chains were all read from a single sample in a study of OX40 agonist ivuxolimab in advanced cancers. Measured with immunoSEQ multiplex PCR; TCRdb has only the in-frame clones, and not every one. Among about 91,000 clones listed, around four fifths were seen once. The source was CD4+ or CD8+ T cells sorted from blood, collected in a trial of the OX40 agonist ivuxolimab. The receptors originated from an adult with an advanced solid tumor such as melanoma, head and neck, liver or kidney cancer.

The V and J genes are TRBV21-1 and TRBJ2-5; the D segment call TRBD2 is taken from the table without a DNA check. TRBV21-1 represents a pseudogene. The CDR3 covers 13 residues. The CDR3 DNA reads as TGTGCCAGCAGCCCCGGACTAGCAGAGACCCAGTACTTC. Protein product: CASSPGLAETQYF.

J is TRBJ1-6 and V is TRBV4-1; 9 bases map to TRBD1. This CDR3 is built from 16 residues. The V and J ends lost 2 bases and 6 bases, in that order; junction bases with no gene match: 5. Germline CDR1 is MGHRA and CDR2 is YSYEKL. In DNA form, the CDR3 reads TGCGCCAGCAGCCAAAAACCGGGACAGGGTAATTCACCCCTCCACTTT. Translating gives CASSQKPGQGNSPLHF.

This chain connects TRBV18 to TRBJ2-7; D possibly corresponds to TRBD2 (7 bases). Trimming pared 5 bases from V and 3 bases from J, leaving 14 bases between. This CDR3 has 14 amino acids. Germline V gives CDR1 KGHSH, CDR2 LQKENI. The CDR3 protein is CASSRLGGGYEQYF. The CDR3 DNA reads TGTGCCAGCTCAAGGTTGGGAGGGGGCTACGAGCAGTACTTC. Combining the CDR3 with reference TRBV18 and TRBJ2-7 gives the whole variable domain NAGVMQNPRHLVRRRGQEARLRCSPMKGHSHVYWYRQLPEEGLKFMVYLQKENIIDESGMPKERFSAEFPKEGPSILRIQQVVRGDSAAYFCASSRLGGGYEQYFGPGTRLTVT.

The rearrangement uses TRBV9 and TRBJ2-2; D may correspond to TRBD1 or TRBD2 (5 bases each). This CDR3 is built from 16 residues. Germline assignment: CDR1 SGDLS and CDR2 YYNGEE. Trimming removed 1 base from V and 4 bases from J, with 14 bases in between. DNA for the CDR3: TGTGCCAGCAGCGTATCCGAGGGACGGACCACCGGGGAGCTGTTTTTT. Translation gives CASSVSEGRTTGELFF.

The genes are TRBV10-1 and TRBJ2-1, with 14 bases lining up with TRBD2. V lost 6 bases and J lost 9; bases outside the gene matches: 7. There are 15 residues in the CDR3. CDR1 and CDR2 (germline): WNHNN, SYGVQD (reference sequence). CDR3 coding DNA: TGCGCCAGCAGCGTGACTAGCGGGGGGGCTGGTGAGCAGTTCTTC. This codes for CASSVTSGGAGEQFF.

The chain is built from TRBV29-1 and TRBJ2-3; 9 nucleotides line up with TRBD1. Trimming removed 5 bases from V and 1 base from J; junction bases left unmatched: 4. The CDR3 is made up of 14 amino acids. CDR1 is SQVTM, CDR2 ANQGSEA, per germline. In DNA form, the CDR3 reads TGCAGCGTTCTGCGGACAGGGGGCACAGATACGCAGTATTTT. It is translated as CSVLRTGGTDTQYF.

The chain combines TRBV28 with TRBJ1-4; TRBD1 matches 11 bases. V shed 7 bases, J shed 7 bases, and the junction held 8 bases outside the gene matches. This CDR3 is 15 amino acids long. Germline V gene lookup returns CDR1 MDHEN and CDR2 SYDVKM. The CDR3 sequence: CASTPRTGGIEKLFF. The CDR3 bases are TGTGCCAGCACCCCCCGGACAGGGGGCATTGAAAAACTGTTTTTT.

This chain connects TRBV7-8 to TRBJ2-7, with D perhaps matching TRBD1 (6 bases). This CDR3 has 12 residues. Between the trimmed V and J ends, which lost 5 bases and 3 bases, there was a span of 8 bases. Germline V gene data show CDR1 as SGHVS and CDR2 as FQNEAQ. In DNA, the CDR3 is TGTGCCAGCAGCGCACAGGGCTACGAGCAGTACGTC. Protein sequence: CASSAQGYEQYV.

The chain couples TRBV18 to TRBJ1-6; maybe TRBD1 (5 bases). Germline CDR1 is KGHSH and CDR2 is LQKENI. V lost 3 bases and J lost 10, with 16 bases in between. This CDR3 is 15 amino acids long. The CDR3 bases are TGTGCCAGCTCACCTTTCCAGGGAGTAGAGTCACCCCTCCACTTT. It encodes CASSPFQGVESPLHF.

This clone was detected once. This chain uses TRBV9 with TRBJ1-6; 8 nucleotides align to TRBD1. The V segment lost 3 bases and the J segment 9 bases; nucleotides outside the gene matches: 5. The CDR3 contains 14 residues. Germline-derived CDR1 and CDR2 are SGDLS and YYNGEE. In DNA, the CDR3 is TGTGCCAGCAGCGAAGGACAGGGAACTTCACCCCTCCACTTT. Its translation is CASSEGQGTSPLHF.

The CDR3 region is CASSFSSGGAYEQYF. For the CDR3, the DNA is TGCGCCAGCAGCTTTTCTAGCGGGGGGGCCTACGAGCAGTACTTC. The chain couples TRBV5-1 to TRBJ2-7; 12 bases line up with TRBD2. The length of the CDR3 is 15 residues. The germline gives CDR1 SGHRS, CDR2 YFSETQ. The junction had 2 bases not matched to a gene; V was cut back by 2 bases and J by 2 bases.

This chain connects TRBV2 to TRBJ1-2; the match to TRBD1 covers 7 bases. Losses at the gene ends were 8 bases for V and 2 bases for J; bases not matched to a gene: 5. The CDR3 spans 13 residues. CDR1 and CDR2 from the germline V gene are SNHLY and FYNNEI. The CDR3 reads CASATGANYGYTF. For the CDR3, the DNA is TGTGCCAGCGCAACAGGGGCCAACTATGGCTACACCTTC.

V gene TRBV6-1 combines with J gene TRBJ1-2, with D possibly being TRBD1 (5 bases). The CDR3 runs to 13 residues. V lost 8 bases, J lost 8 bases, and 18 bases lay in between. Per germline, CDR1 MNHNS and CDR2 SASEGT. The CDR3 region has the DNA TGTGCCAGCGGCTCGGGACCGCCGCAGGGCTACACCTTC. It codes for CASGSGPPQGYTF.

The gene calls are TRBV29-1 and TRBJ1-4; D is undetermined. Germline lookup yields CDR1 SQVTM and CDR2 ANQGSEA. CDR3 length equals 12 residues. Trimming shortened V by 4 bases and J by 7 bases, and 10 bases separated the two germline ends. The CDR3 is CSVGSVGEKLFF. CDR3 coding DNA: TGCAGCGTTGGATCTGTGGGTGAAAAACTGTTTTTT. The variable domain in full, completed from reference TRBV29-1 and TRBJ1-4, reads SAVISQKPSRDICQRGTSLTIQCQVDSQVTMMFWYRQQPGQSLTLIATANQGSEATYESGFVIDKFPISRPNLTFSTLTVSNMSPEDSSIYLCSVGSVGEKLFFGSGTQLSVL.

This clone was observed once. The rearrangement uses TRBV27 and TRBJ2-2; D possibly corresponds to TRBD2 (7 bases). The CDR3 spans 15 residues. Germline values: CDR1 MNHEY, CDR2 SMNVEV (reference sequence). V lost 7 bases to trimming and J lost 6 bases, with 18 bases between them. CDR3 DNA: TGTGCCAGCACCCGAGAGGGGGGGCTGGCCGGGGAGCTGTTTTTT. It specifies CASTREGGLAGELFF.

CDR3: CASSPPGSEETQYF. For the CDR3, the DNA is TGTGCCAGCTCACCCCCAGGGAGTGAAGAGACCCAGTACTTC. The chain couples TRBV18 to TRBJ2-5, with D perhaps being TRBD1 or TRBD2 (5 bases each). The CDR3 length is 14 residues. Germline CDR1 is KGHSH and CDR2 is LQKENI. Deletions cut 3 bases from V and 3 bases from J, with 11 bases between.

The V call is TRBV11-2, the J call TRBJ2-3, with D possibly being TRBD1 (6 bases). The V gene's germline CDR1 is SGHAT and CDR2 FQNNGV. There are 14 residues in the CDR3. Trimming took off 5 bases at V and 4 bases at J, with 13 bases between the two ends. CDR3 in DNA: TGTGCCAGCAGCCCCACCAGGGGCCCAGATACGCAGTATTTT. Its translation: CASSPTRGPDTQYF.

In the case of this clone: In the same sample, other DNA sequences code for this CDR3. The rearrangement joins TRBV5-1 to TRBJ1-1, with D possibly TRBD1 on 5 matching bases. The CDR3 is 15 residues long. Trimming pared 3 bases from V and 2 bases from J, leaving 14 bases between. CDR1 is SGHRS, CDR2 YFSETQ, per germline. The CDR3 region is CASSSPGLINTEAFF. The CDR3 DNA reads as TGCGCCAGCAGCTCTCCGGGACTGATTAACACTGAAGCTTTCTTT.

The chain joins TRBV5-1 to TRBJ2-7, with D maybe TRBD2 (5 bases). This CDR3 has 13 residues. CDR1 is SGHRS, CDR2 YFSETQ, per germline. Trimming removed 4 bases at V and 2 bases at J, with 10 bases between. CDR3 sequence reads: CASSEDGTYEQYF. In nucleotides, the CDR3 is TGCGCCAGCAGCGAGGACGGGACCTACGAGCAGTACTTC. Combining the CDR3 with reference TRBV5-1 and TRBJ2-7 gives the whole variable domain KAGVTQTPRYLIKTRGQQVTLSCSPISGHRSVSWYQQTPGQGLQFLFEYFSETQRNKGNFPGRFSGRQFSNSRSEMNVSTLELGDSALYLCASSEDGTYEQYFGPGTRLTVT.

This clone was seen only once. This chain joins TRBV5-1 and TRBJ2-3, with TRBD1 as a possible D gene (5 bases). Trimming left V 0 bases short and J 4 bases short, with 12 bases between. Germline loops: CDR1 SGHRS, CDR2 YFSETQ. The CDR3 has 15 residues. This CDR3 reads CASSLEGIWADTQYF. CDR3 DNA: TGCGCCAGCAGCTTGGAGGGGATCTGGGCAGATACGCAGTATTTT.